This T cell receptor (beta chain) stems from a study of blood T cell repertoires in COVID-19. At the level of the study: Acute and convalescent COVID-19 samples came from the United States, Italy and Spain. PBMCs, B-cell-depleted T cells, or T cells were the source of the cDNA or gDNA that made up the material.

In the study's own analysis: Estimated nucleated cell counts came from reference gene primer amplification. Sequenced by immunoSEQ multiplex PCR; TCRdb stores in-frame clones only, minus some. V and J calls and clone size are those listed in that table; D and trimming were worked out from the DNA. The sample carries a few hundred thousand clones, about 87% recorded once. This clone was observed a single time. Germline CDR1 and CDR2: SQVTM and ANQGSEA. The CDR3 has 17 amino acids. Losses at the gene ends were 6 bases for V and 0 bases for J; bases not matched to a gene: 15. J is TRBJ1-1 and V is TRBV29-1; 8 nucleotides align to TRBD1. The material sequenced was peripheral blood. This receptor was taken from a woman in her 50s who had recovered from COVID-19. This chain's CDR3 is CSVAPDRARKMNTEAFF. CDR3 nucleotides: TGCAGCGTCGCACCGGACAGGGCCCGGAAAATGAACACTGAAGCTTTCTTT. The full variable domain, with the rest looked up from reference TRBV29-1 and TRBJ1-1, is SAVISQKPSRDICQRGTSLTIQCQVDSQVTMMFWYRQQPGQSLTLIATANQGSEATYESGFVIDKFPISRPNLTFSTLTVSNMSPEDSSIYLCSVAPDRARKMNTEAFFGQGTRLTVV.